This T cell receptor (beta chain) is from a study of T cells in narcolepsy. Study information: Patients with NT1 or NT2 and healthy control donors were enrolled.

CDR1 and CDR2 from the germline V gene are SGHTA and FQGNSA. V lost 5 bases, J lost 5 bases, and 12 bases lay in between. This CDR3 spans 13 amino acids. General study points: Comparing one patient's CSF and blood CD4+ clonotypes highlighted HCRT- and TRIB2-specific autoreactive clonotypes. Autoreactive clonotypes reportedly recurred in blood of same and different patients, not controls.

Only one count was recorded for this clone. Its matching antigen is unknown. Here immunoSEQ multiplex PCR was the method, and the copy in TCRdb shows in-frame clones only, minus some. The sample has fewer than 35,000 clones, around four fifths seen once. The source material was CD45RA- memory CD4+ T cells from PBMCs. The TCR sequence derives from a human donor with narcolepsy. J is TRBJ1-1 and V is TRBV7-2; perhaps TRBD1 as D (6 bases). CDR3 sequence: CASSTRGGTEAFF. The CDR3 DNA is TGTGCCAGCAGCACGCGAGGGGGAACTGAAGCTTTCTTT.